The clone carrying this T cell receptor beta chain was seen a few times. No antigen is known for it. This entry belongs to a study of response to subunit inactivated influenza vaccine. The study's findings and limits: With each seasonal influenza vaccination, the authors suggested, few new T cells are recruited.

V lost 4 bases and J lost 0; bases outside the gene matches: 2. This CDR3 has 14 amino acids. Germline CDR1 is SGHTA and CDR2 is FQGNSA. One entry per CDR3 protein results from TCRdb running MiXCR on the RT-PCR reads. This sample has about 480,000 distinct CDR3 sequences, with about 25% found just once. This TCR derives from a man aged 50-60 years who received an inactivated influenza vaccine. The material sequenced was CD4+ T cells sorted from PBMCs, taken roughly 5 days after vaccination. V is TRBV7-2 and J is TRBJ2-7; 8 nucleotides match TRBD2. In DNA, the CDR3 is TGTGCCAGCAGCTATAGCGGGAACTCCTACGAGCAGTACTTC. Protein: CASSYSGNSYEQYF.